This is a list of T cell receptor beta chains from one sample in a study of T cell responses to AZD1222 COVID-19 vaccine. Generated by immunoSEQ multiplex PCR, the TCRdb table keeps only in-frame clones and is missing some. The sample records about 93,000 clones, nearly 90% being singletons. Sequencing used peripheral blood, obtained on day 0 of MenACWY control vaccination. The receptors derive from an adult in good health. CDR3s include the opening cysteine and the closing phenylalanine or tryptophan. D genes are given only for firm matches. Not all rows give a size; the values are once, few, many and, for expanded clones, a class.

d_call | clone_size | j_call | v_call | cdr3_nt | cdr3_aa
TRBD2 | - | TRBJ2-3 | TRBV11-2 | TGTGCCAGCAGCTTAGACAGACAACTAGCGGGGGACAGCACAGATACGCAGTATTTT | CASSLDRQLAGDSTDTQYF
- | - | TRBJ1-3 | TRBV4-3 | TGCGCCAGCAGCCAAGTCCAGGGTCGGTCTGGAAACACCATATATTTT | CASSQVQGRSGNTIYF
- | - | TRBJ1-1 | TRBV10-3 | TGTGCCATCAGTGAGACAGGCAACATGAACACTGAAGCTTTCTTT | CAISETGNMNTEAFF
TRBD1 | - | TRBJ1-1 | TRBV6-5 | TGTGCCAGCAGTAGGACAGGTGAGGAGAACACTGAAGCTTTCTTT | CASSRTGEENTEAFF
TRBD1 | - | TRBJ1-6 | TRBV27 | TGTGCCAGCAGTCCGGGACAGAGTTTTTCACCCCTCCACTTT | CASSPGQSFSPLHF
- | - | TRBJ2-7 | TRBV28 | TGTGCCAGCAGTCCAGTCCCCCAGGAGACTTTAACCTACGAGCAGTACTTC | CASSPVPQETLTYEQYF
TRBD1 | - | TRBJ2-7 | TRBV19 | TGTGCCAGTAGTATAAATGGCAGGGGGACATCCTACGAGCAGTACTTC | CASSINGRGTSYEQYF
- | once | TRBJ1-1 | TRBV5-4 | TGTGCCAGCAGCTTGTTGGGGGATCAGGCTTTCTTT | CASSLLGDQAFF
TRBD1 | once | TRBJ1-6 | TRBV6-4 | TGTGCCAGCAGTGCTACAGGGGATTATAATTCACCCCTCCACTTT | CASSATGDYNSPLHF
- | once | TRBJ1-1 | TRBV3-1/TRBV3-2 | TGTGCCAGCAGCCAAGGCTTATGGAACACTGAAGCTTTCTTT | CASSQGLWNTEAFF
TRBD1 | once | TRBJ1-4 | TRBV5-5 | TGTGCCAGCAGGGATCGGACAGGGACTAATGAAAAACTGTTTTTT | CASRDRTGTNEKLFF
- | - | TRBJ1-1 | TRBV12-3/TRBV12-4 | TGTGCCAGCAGTTTAGGGGCGAGGACTGAAGCTTTCTTT | CASSLGARTEAFF
- | few | TRBJ1-3 | TRBV19 | TGTGCCAGTGGCCAGCGTTCTGGAAACACCATATATTTT | CASGQRSGNTIYF
TRBD2 | once | TRBJ2-1 | TRBV5-1 | TGCGCCAGCAGCCCTGGAGCGGGGGGGCAAATAGAGCAGTTCTTC | CASSPGAGGQIEQFF
- | - | TRBJ2-7 | TRBV13 | TGTGCCAGCAGCCCCCGCCTGGGGGCTTCCTACGAGCAGTACTTC | CASSPRLGASYEQYF
- | - | TRBJ2-3 | TRBV3-1/TRBV3-2 | TGTGCCAGCAGCTTCCTAGGAACAGATACGCAGTATTTT | CASSFLGTDTQYF
- | - | TRBJ1-2 | TRBV5-8 | TGTGCCAGCAGCTTGGCCCCCGGGAGACCTAACTATGGCTACACCTTC | CASSLAPGRPNYGYTF
TRBD1 | - | TRBJ2-1 | TRBV5-1 | TGCGCCAGCAGCGTCCAGACAGGGTTCACCTACAATGAGCAGTTCTTC | CASSVQTGFTYNEQFF
- | - | TRBJ2-3 | TRBV9 | TGTGCCAGCAGCGTAGGTGGGATGGGCACAGATACGCAGTATTTT | CASSVGGMGTDTQYF
- | many | TRBJ2-5 | TRBV9 | TGTGCCAGCAGCGTAGGTCGGGGCCCCGGACTAGAGACCCAGTACTTC | CASSVGRGPGLETQYF
- | - | TRBJ1-3 | TRBV30 | TGTGCCTGGAGGTCAGATGGAAACACCATATATTTT | CAWRSDGNTIYF
TRBD1 | - | TRBJ1-4 | TRBV11-3 | TGTGCCAGCAGTACCGCGACAGGGGATGAAAAACTGTTTTTT | CASSTATGDEKLFF
TRBD1 | once | TRBJ1-4 | TRBV5-5 | TGTGCCAGCAGCTTACCTCCAACAGGGGGCGCGGGTGAAAAACTGTTTTTT | CASSLPPTGGAGEKLFF
TRBD1 | - | TRBJ2-3 | TRBV6-5 | TGTGCCAGCAGTTACCGACAGGGGGCAGATACGCAGTATTTT | CASSYRQGADTQYF
TRBD2 | - | TRBJ2-3 | TRBV11-3 | TGTGCCAGCAAACGGGGGGGAGAAGATACGCAGTATTTT | CASKRGGEDTQYF
TRBD1 | once | TRBJ1-5 | TRBV6-1 | TGTGCCAGCAGTGAAGGTTTTGGGACAGTGAATCAGCCCCAGCATTTT | CASSEGFGTVNQPQHF